The sequence of this TCR beta chain was determined in a study of T cell repertoires in cytomegalovirus infection. About the study: Signatures in public TCR beta sequences pointed to both CMV infection and matching HLA type. Whole-study results and caveats: The response measured ex vivo was dominated by TCR beta clonotypes (HLA-C-restricted and CMV-specific). Adding up the frequency of public TCR beta families identified people who carried CMV plus the relevant HLA.

Comments on this clonotype: Antigen: not known.

TCRdb analysed the reads with MiXCR anew, one entry per CDR3 protein. The sample holds around 130,000 distinct CDR3 sequences, roughly 9% seen once. The CDR3 contains 14 residues. V lost 10 bases and J lost 4, with 18 bases in between. Looked up from germline, CDR1 is SNHLY and CDR2 is FYNNEI. This TCR was recovered from a human donor in good health (CMV status not recorded). Some clones in this sample may be carry-over from other donors' samples. The chain carries TRBV2 and TRBJ2-3, with D perhaps TRBD2 (6 bases). Sequenced sample: PBMCs. The CDR3 sequence is CATLREASADTQYF. Written as DNA, the CDR3 is TGTGCCACCCTTAGAGAGGCTAGCGCAGATACGCAGTATTTT.